This T cell receptor beta chain was captured by sequencing in a study of a mutant IDH1 vaccine in newly diagnosed glioma. For the study at large: Patients began vaccination 4-6 weeks after radiotherapy alone, or with temozolomide cycles. Before enrollment, patients got radiotherapy alone, temozolomide alone, or mostly the combination.

In the case of this clone: Antigen specificity is unknown.

TCRdb keeps only in-frame clones here, not all; method: immunoSEQ multiplex PCR. The sample yields more than 9,500 clones, around 86% seen once. V lost 4 bases and J lost 2; bases outside the gene matches: 9. CDR1 GTSNPN and CDR2 SVGIG come from the germline V gene (reference sequence). CDR3 size: 16 residues. Time point indicated: week 5, during vaccination. The investigators gave 300 ug of mutant IDH1 20-mer peptide in each vaccine dose, together with topical imiquimod. The specimen was PBMCs, collected from a glioma patient whose treatment included an IDH1 peptide vaccine. V usage is TRBV30 and J usage is TRBJ1-4, with 8 bases that match TRBD1. This TCR derives from a woman in her 40s with glioma. Some clones in this sample may be carry-over from other donors' samples. The CDR3 reads CAWTHRTGSTNEKLFF. The CDR3 nucleotides read TGTGCCTGGACCCACCGGACAGGGTCGACTAATGAAAAACTGTTTTTT. Using reference TRBV30 and TRBJ1-4 for the parts outside the CDR3, the full variable domain is SQTIHQWPATLVQPVGSPLSLECTVEGTSNPNLYWYRQAAGRGLQLLFYSVGIGQISSEVPQNLSASRPQDRQFILSSKKLLLSDSGFYLCAWTHRTGSTNEKLFFGSGTQLSVL.